These 17 T cell receptor beta chains share one sample of origin, sequenced in a study of T-cell memory formation after mild COVID-19 (dated by TCRdb to the early 2020s). The library relied on 5' RACE. The run used an Illumina NovaSeq 6000. TCRdb reprocessed the public reads (quality trimming at Q25 with fastp, clone calling with MiXCR) and kept in-frame beta chains. Rows with a matching CDR3 protein are joined into one entry that keeps the most common DNA and genes. The table for this sample lists 550,000 to 700,000 distinct CDR3 sequences; around 16% of them were counted only once. Of the sample, about 8.1% falls within the top ten clones. Sequencing was done on a sample of PBMCs or a T cell subset sorted from them (not recorded which). The receptor source for this set is an adult woman who had mild COVID-19 (a few samples of this study predate the infection). The sample titles of this study are shuffled in the database, so cell type and time point are left out; the donor was told from shared clones.

This clonotype was seen a few times. The chain recombines TRBV20-1 with TRBJ2-3; D unresolved. V was pared by 1 base and J by 0 bases, with 11 bases between. Germline V lookup: CDR1 DFQATT, CDR2 SNEGSKA (reference sequence). There are 15 residues in the CDR3. The CDR3 nucleotides are TGCAGTGCTAGAGTCCCTGGACGCAGCACAGATACGCAGTATTTT. Its protein product is CSARVPGRSTDTQYF.

The chain combines TRBV12-3 or TRBV12-4 with TRBJ2-2; 11 bases align to TRBD2. The CDR3 has 18 amino acids. V shed 6 bases, J shed 0 bases, and the junction held 9 bases outside the gene matches. CDR3 region: CASSPFLAGGPNTGELFF. CDR3 nucleotides: TGTGCCAGCAGCCCCTTTCTAGCGGGGGGCCCGAACACCGGGGAGCTGTTTTTT.

The chain recombines TRBV5-4 with TRBJ2-7; perhaps D is TRBD1 or TRBD2 (5 bases each). The germline V gene has CDR1 SGHNT and CDR2 YYREEE (reference sequence). V lost 0 bases and J 4 bases, leaving 26 bases between the germline ends. The CDR3 totals 19 residues. Here the CDR3 DNA reads TGTGCCAGCAGCTTGGCGGGGCTCTCCCCGGGGCGGCCTGGGTACGAGCAGTACTTC. The encoded protein is CASSLAGLSPGRPGYEQYF.

The chain is built from TRBV2 and TRBJ1-1; D unresolved. CDR1 is SNHLY, CDR2 FYNNEI, per germline. The CDR3 length is 12 residues. Trimming removed 4 bases from V and 8 bases from J, with 11 bases in between. The CDR3 DNA is TGTGCCAGCAGTGCTTATACCCCCGAAGCTTTCTTT. Protein sequence: CASSAYTPEAFF. The full variable domain, completed using reference TRBV2 and TRBJ1-1, is EPEVTQTPSHQVTQMGQEVILRCVPISNHLYFYWYRQILGQKVEFLVSFYNNEISEKSEIFDDQFSVERPDGSNFTLKIRSTKLEDSAMYFCASSAYTPEAFFGQGTRLTVV.

This clonotype was observed a handful of times. CDR3 loop: CASSYSLAEQYF. The DNA for the CDR3 is TGTGCCAGCAGTTACTCCCTAGCCGAGCAGTACTTC. V is TRBV6-6 and J is TRBJ2-7, with a weak D call TRBD2 (5 bases). Germline V CDR1 and CDR2: MNHNY, SVGAGI (reference sequence). The CDR3 loop spans 12 amino acids. V lost 0 bases, J lost 6 bases, and 6 bases lay in between.

J is TRBJ2-1 and V is TRBV3-1; 7 bases are a match to TRBD2. The CDR3 has 14 amino acids. CDR1 is LGHDT, CDR2 YNNKEL, per germline (reference sequence). J gave up 7 bases and V 8 bases, and 11 bases lay outside the gene matches. For the CDR3, the DNA is TGTGCCAGCCGACTAAAGCGGGAAGTTAATGAGCAGTTCTTC. Translated: CASRLKREVNEQFF.

V gene TRBV20-1 combines with J gene TRBJ2-3, with 9 bases fitting TRBD2. Germline V gene lookup returns CDR1 DFQATT and CDR2 SNEGSKA (reference sequence). The CDR3 is made up of 18 amino acids. Losses at the gene ends were 5 bases for V and 2 bases for J; bases not matched to a gene: 17. In DNA, the CDR3 is TGCAGTGCTTCTCAACCACACTTAGCGGGGGCCTCCACAGATACGCAGTATTTT. Its translation: CSASQPHLAGASTDTQYF.

The rearrangement uses TRBV9 and TRBJ1-2; D might be TRBD1 (5 bases). This CDR3 is 14 amino acids long. The germline V gene encodes CDR1 SGDLS and CDR2 YYNGEE. The V and J ends lost 3 bases and 6 bases respectively, with 15 bases between them. The chain's CDR3 is CASSASFGGNGYTF. The CDR3 DNA reads TGTGCCAGCAGCGCCTCCTTTGGGGGGAATGGCTACACCTTC.

V gene TRBV7-2 combines with J gene TRBJ1-6; D remains ambiguous. The V end lost 2 bases, the J end lost 9 bases, and 14 bases lay between the germline ends. The CDR3 sequence is 15 residues long. Per germline, CDR1 SGHTA and CDR2 FQGNSA. CDR3: CASSLFGREGSPLHF. In DNA, the CDR3 is TGTGCCAGCAGCTTATTCGGGAGAGAGGGTTCACCCCTCCACTTT.

This chain connects TRBV7-8 to TRBJ2-7; D gene uncertain. Per the germline V gene, CDR1 is SGHVS and CDR2 is FQNEAQ. This CDR3 region has 14 residues. V lost 5 bases and J lost 3, with 14 bases in between. The CDR3: CASSPSDWNYEQYF. For the CDR3, the DNA is TGTGCCAGCAGCCCCAGCGACTGGAACTACGAGCAGTACTTC.

The V and J genes are TRBV12-3 or TRBV12-4 and TRBJ1-5; D unresolved. V lost 6 bases and J 2 bases, leaving 14 bases between the germline ends. This CDR3 is built from 15 residues. DNA for the CDR3: TGTGCCAGCAGGGAAAAAATCGTGGGCAATCAGCCCCAGCATTTT. This sequence encodes CASREKIVGNQPQHF.

This clonotype showed up just a few times. This chain links TRBV3-1 with TRBJ2-3, with 14 bases matching TRBD2. The junction had 5 bases not matched to a gene; V was cut back by 4 bases and J by 2 bases. The germline CDR1 and CDR2 sequences are LGHDT and YNNKEL (reference sequence). The length of the CDR3 is 17 residues. CDR3 coding DNA: TGTGCCAGCAGCCGAGGACTAGCGGGGGGCCCCACAGATACGCAGTATTTT. It encodes CASSRGLAGGPTDTQYF.

The chain couples TRBV12-3 or TRBV12-4 to TRBJ1-1; tentatively, D is TRBD1 (6 bases). Between the trimmed V and J ends, which lost 5 bases and 2 bases, there was a span of 9 bases. The CDR3 has 13 amino acids. The CDR3, as DNA: TGTGCCAGCAGTCGACAGGCAAACACTGAAGCTTTCTTT. Its translation: CASSRQANTEAFF.

V is TRBV30 and J is TRBJ1-2, with D possibly matching TRBD1 (5 bases). The CDR3 consists of 11 residues. Deletions cut 4 bases from V and 8 bases from J, with 11 bases between. CDR1 is GTSNPN, CDR2 SVGIG, per germline (reference sequence). CDR3 region: CAWNPDNGYTF. CDR3 DNA: TGTGCCTGGAATCCGGACAACGGCTACACCTTC.

This clonotype was observed a handful of times. V and J are TRBV20-1 and TRBJ2-7; the match to TRBD2 covers 8 bases. This CDR3 has 14 residues. CDR1 is DFQATT, CDR2 SNEGSKA, per germline (reference sequence). The V gene end was trimmed by 3 bases and the J gene end by 5 bases; junction bases not matched to a gene: 9. The CDR3 DNA reads as TGCAGTGCTAGTAGGCCCGGACTAGCTCACGAGCAGTACTTC. Translating gives CSASRPGLAHEQYF.

Only a few counts were recorded for this clonotype. The chain couples TRBV18 to TRBJ1-1; 7 bases are shared with TRBD1. The junction had 5 bases not matched to a gene; V was cut back by 3 bases and J by 7 bases. The CDR3 extends over 13 amino acids. Germline CDR1 and CDR2: KGHSH and LQKENI. The CDR3 region has the DNA TGTGCCAGCTCACCGACAGGGTTTGGTGAAGCTTTCTTT. Its translation is CASSPTGFGEAFF.

The chain combines TRBV27 with TRBJ2-2, with D unresolved. V lost 1 base and J lost 7, with 10 bases in between. The CDR3 runs 14 residues. From germline, CDR1 is MNHEY and CDR2 SMNVEV (reference sequence). CDR3 residues: CASSLLRTVGELFF. CDR3 coding DNA: TGTGCCAGCAGTTTATTACGGACGGTCGGGGAGCTGTTTTTT.